Given below is one TCR beta chain in context. Using immunoSEQ multiplex PCR, the repertoire was profiled, and TCRdb retains in-frame clones only, with some absent. Here the sample spans almost 35,000 clones, 90% being singletons. The data were taken from a study of T cell changes during pregnancy in multiple sclerosis. Germline loops: CDR1 SNHLY, CDR2 FYNNEI. The CDR3 runs to 10 residues. V was cut by 6 bases and J by 9 bases, with 6 bases left in between. The source of this sequence is a female donor with multiple sclerosis, enrolled in a pregnancy study. The starting material was CD8+ T cells from peripheral blood mononuclear cells, obtained in the first trimester of pregnancy. The genes are TRBV2 and TRBJ2-1; possible D gene TRBD2, 5 bases. CDR3 protein: CASRGVEQFF. Here the CDR3 DNA reads TGTGCCAGCAGGGGAGTTGAGCAGTTCTTC.